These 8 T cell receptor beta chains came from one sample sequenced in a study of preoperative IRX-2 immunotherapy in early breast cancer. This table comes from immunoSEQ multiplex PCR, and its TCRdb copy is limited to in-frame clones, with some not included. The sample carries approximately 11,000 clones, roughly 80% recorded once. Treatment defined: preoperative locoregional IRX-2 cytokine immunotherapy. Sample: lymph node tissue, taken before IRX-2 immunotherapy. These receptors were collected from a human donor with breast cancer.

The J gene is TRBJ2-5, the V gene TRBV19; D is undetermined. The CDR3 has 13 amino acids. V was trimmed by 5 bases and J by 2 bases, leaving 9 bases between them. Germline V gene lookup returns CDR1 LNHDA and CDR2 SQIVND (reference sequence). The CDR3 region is CASSPRQQETQYF. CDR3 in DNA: TGTGCCAGTAGTCCGAGGCAGCAAGAGACCCAGTACTTC.

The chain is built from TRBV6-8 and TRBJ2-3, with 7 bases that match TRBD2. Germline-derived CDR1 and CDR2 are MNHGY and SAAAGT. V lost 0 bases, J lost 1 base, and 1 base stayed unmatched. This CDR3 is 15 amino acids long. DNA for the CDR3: TGTGCCAGCAGTTACTCGGCGGGAGGCACAGATACGCAGTATTTT. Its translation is CASSYSAGGTDTQYF.

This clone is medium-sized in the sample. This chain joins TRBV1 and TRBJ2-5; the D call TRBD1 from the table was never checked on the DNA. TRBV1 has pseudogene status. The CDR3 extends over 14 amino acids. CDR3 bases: TGCGCCAGCAGCCAAGAGGACAGGTCAGAGACCCAGTACTTC. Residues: CASSQEDRSETQYF.

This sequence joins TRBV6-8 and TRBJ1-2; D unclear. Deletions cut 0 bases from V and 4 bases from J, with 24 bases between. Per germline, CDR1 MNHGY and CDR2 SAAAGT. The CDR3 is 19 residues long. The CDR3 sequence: CASSYSSVRWWQESYGYTF. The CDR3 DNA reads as TGTGCCAGCAGTTACTCTTCCGTTCGATGGTGGCAGGAGAGCTATGGCTACACCTTC.

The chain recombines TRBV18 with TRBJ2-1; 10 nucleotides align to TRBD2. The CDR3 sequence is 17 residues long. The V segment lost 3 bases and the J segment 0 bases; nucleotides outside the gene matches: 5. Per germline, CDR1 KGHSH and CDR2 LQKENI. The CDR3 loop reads CASSPLPSGSSYNEQFF. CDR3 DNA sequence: TGTGCCAGCTCACCCCTACCTAGCGGGAGCTCCTACAATGAGCAGTTCTTC.

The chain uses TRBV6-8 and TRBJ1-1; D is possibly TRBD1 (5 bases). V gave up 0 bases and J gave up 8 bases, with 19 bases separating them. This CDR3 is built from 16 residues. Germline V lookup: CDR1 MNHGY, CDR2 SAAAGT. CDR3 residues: CASSYSIGAGESEAFF. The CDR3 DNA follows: TGTGCCAGCAGTTACTCAATTGGGGCAGGAGAGTCCGAAGCTTTCTTT.

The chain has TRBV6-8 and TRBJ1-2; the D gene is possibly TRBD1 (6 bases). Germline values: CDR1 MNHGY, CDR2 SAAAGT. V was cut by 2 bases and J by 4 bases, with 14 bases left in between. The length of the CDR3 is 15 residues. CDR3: CASSYGQGHSYGYTF. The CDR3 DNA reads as TGTGCCAGCAGTTACGGCCAGGGACATTCCTATGGCTACACCTTC.

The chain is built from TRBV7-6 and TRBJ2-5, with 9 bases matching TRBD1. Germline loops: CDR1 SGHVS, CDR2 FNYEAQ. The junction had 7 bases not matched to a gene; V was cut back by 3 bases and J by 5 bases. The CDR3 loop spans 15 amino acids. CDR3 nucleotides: TGTGCCAGCAGCTTGCCGGGACAGGGTCAGGAGACCCAGTACTTC. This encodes CASSLPGQGQETQYF.